Below, 11 T cell receptor beta chains from the same sample are listed, as sequenced in a study of OX40 agonist ivuxolimab in advanced cancers. The table came from immunoSEQ multiplex PCR; TCRdb's copy has only in-frame clones and leaves some out. The profile covers 150,000 to 190,000 clones, with 85% to 95% appearing a single time and 0.3% to 0.35% taken by the ten largest. The specimen was CD4+ or CD8+ T cells sorted from blood, collected in a trial of the OX40 agonist ivuxolimab. The receptors were gathered from an adult with an advanced solid tumor such as melanoma, head and neck, liver or kidney cancer.

The chain combines TRBV6-5 with TRBJ2-7, with 9 bases that match TRBD1. Germline CDR1 is MNHEY and CDR2 is SVGAGI. The CDR3 has 15 residues. J gave up 1 base and V 5 bases, and 6 bases lay outside the gene matches. In DNA, the CDR3 is TGTGCCAGCAGTGTAGAGGGACAGGGATCCTACGAGCAGTACTTC. Its translation: CASSVEGQGSYEQYF.

Details on this clone: The same CDR3 is also encoded by other DNA sequences in this sample. The rearrangement links TRBV28 to TRBJ1-2; D is undetermined. Per germline, CDR1 MDHEN and CDR2 SYDVKM. This CDR3 spans 12 amino acids. V dropped 5 bases and J dropped 1 base, with 5 bases sitting between them. The CDR3 sequence is CASSLRNYGYTF. The CDR3, as DNA: TGTGCCAGCAGTCTCCGTAACTATGGCTACACCTTC.

The J gene is TRBJ2-7, the V gene TRBV7-9; D is possibly TRBD1 or TRBD2 (5 bases each). CDR3 size: 15 residues. V gave up 1 base and J gave up 5 bases, with 15 bases separating them. Germline V gene sequence: CDR1 SEHNR, CDR2 FQNEAQ (reference sequence). The CDR3 DNA reads TGTGCCAGCAGCTTAGGTCCGGGACCCCCCGACGAGCAGTACTTC. It is translated as CASSLGPGPPDEQYF.

J is TRBJ2-3 and V is TRBV7-8; D unclear. There are 12 residues in the CDR3. V dropped 2 bases and J dropped 2 bases, with 2 bases sitting between them. Per germline, CDR1 SGHVS and CDR2 FQNEAQ. The DNA for the CDR3 is TGTGCCAGCAGCTTACCCACAGATACGCAGTATTTT. This codes for CASSLPTDTQYF.

The chain joins TRBV5-4 to TRBJ2-3; 10 nucleotides line up with TRBD2. The CDR3 consists of 17 residues. V was pared by 1 base and J by 1 base, with 6 bases of the junction left unmatched. Germline assignment: CDR1 SGHNT and CDR2 YYREEE (reference sequence). The CDR3 region is CASSLRAGGRGTDTQYF. The CDR3, as DNA: TGTGCCAGCAGCTTGAGAGCGGGGGGGCGGGGCACAGATACGCAGTATTTT.

The rearrangement links TRBV25-1 to TRBJ1-6, with a tentative D call TRBD1 (6 bases). The CDR3 is made up of 15 amino acids. V was pared by 4 bases and J by 5 bases, with 12 bases between. Germline V gene sequence: CDR1 MGHDK, CDR2 SYGVNS. The CDR3 loop reads CASSARDTDNSPLHF. CDR3 coding DNA: TGTGCCAGCAGTGCCCGGGACACCGATAATTCACCCCTCCACTTT.

The chain combines TRBV29-1 with TRBJ2-2; possible D gene TRBD2, 7 bases. V was pared by 7 bases and J by 0 bases, with 15 bases between. The CDR3 covers 15 residues. Germline CDR1 SQVTM, CDR2 ANQGSEA. CDR3: CSARRGGTNTGELFF. In DNA, the CDR3 is TGCAGCGCCCGAAGGGGGGGTACGAACACCGGGGAGCTGTTTTTT.

This chain joins TRBV28 and TRBJ1-2; D is undetermined. The CDR3 runs to 11 residues. Germline V lookup: CDR1 MDHEN, CDR2 SYDVKM. Trimming shortened V by 7 bases and J by 0 bases, and 3 bases separated the two germline ends. Here the CDR3 DNA reads TGTGCCAGCAAAGCTAACTATGGCTACACCTTC. It codes for CASKANYGYTF.

This rearrangement joins TRBV2 to TRBJ1-2; possibly TRBD1 for D (5 bases). Germline V gives CDR1 SNHLY, CDR2 FYNNEI. The germline V and J ends were trimmed by 8 bases and 5 bases, with 9 bases remaining between them. The CDR3 spans 11 residues. CDR3 protein: CASGAGYGYTF. CDR3 in DNA: TGTGCCAGCGGGGCAGGGTATGGCTACACCTTC.

This chain links TRBV19 with TRBJ1-1, with TRBD1 as a possible D gene (5 bases). This CDR3 region has 14 residues. CDR1 and CDR2 (germline): LNHDA, SQIVND (reference sequence). With 1 base removed from V and 4 bases from J, the gap between germline ends came to 10 bases. The CDR3 spells CASSIVGTFTEAFF. For the CDR3, the DNA is TGTGCCAGTAGTATAGTTGGGACCTTCACTGAAGCTTTCTTT.

The chain employs TRBV18 and TRBJ1-1, with a tentative D call TRBD1 (6 bases). CDR1 and CDR2 from the germline V gene are KGHSH and LQKENI. V was trimmed by 0 bases and J by 7 bases, leaving 12 bases between them. The CDR3 runs 14 residues. The DNA for the CDR3 is TGTGCCAGCTCACCACCATCTATCAGGGGTGAAGCTTTCTTT. This encodes CASSPPSIRGEAFF.